This T cell receptor (beta chain) emerged from a study of CD8+CD57+ T cells in acquired aplastic anemia. Study summary: DNA from sorted CD4+ and CD8+ cells averaged approximately 3.5 ug. An average of approximately 11 million reads for CD4+ cells was obtained from healthy donors. Study-level results: Researchers reported that CD8+ Simpson's diversity was not significantly different in patients versus controls. In common between the patients and the controls were some 28 CD8+ CDR3 sequences.

TCR beta VDJ and CDR3 were profiled, and genomic DNA was the template. TCRdb ran MiXCR on the reads and lists one entry per CDR3 protein. The sample lists a few hundred thousand distinct CDR3 sequences, around 60% occurring once. Germline CDR1 reads SNHLY; CDR2 reads FYNNEI. V lost 6 bases and J lost 7; bases outside the gene matches: 4. The CDR3 extends over 13 amino acids. Turning to this clonotype: Its target is not known.

The source is a human donor in good health. Source material: sorted CD4+, CD8+, or CD8+CD57+ T cells (not recorded which) from PBMCs. The chain employs TRBV2 and TRBJ1-5, with TRBD1 matching over 9 bases. CDR3 region: CASRGTGSQPQHF. Here the CDR3 DNA reads TGTGCCAGCAGGGGGACAGGGAGCCAGCCCCAGCATTTT.